The source of this T cell receptor (delta chain) is a study of gamma-delta chains in newborns, infants, children. Study-wide context: Microbial exposure reportedly drives polyclonal innate γδ T cell expansion after birth.

The germline CDR1 and CDR2 sequences are GEAIGNYY and EKD. The CDR3 spans 16 residues. The ends were cut back, 0 bases at V and 4 bases at J, with 17 bases in the middle. TCRdb called clones anew from the reads with CATT. The sample lists roughly 10,000 delta-chain clones, 22% occurring once. The sample was blood. The source is a child who was a newborn, infant or young child, either healthy, febrile or measles-vaccinated (not recorded which). The J gene is TRDJ1, the V gene TRDV2, with a weak D call TRDD3 (5 bases). CDR3: CACDTLLSPGGDKLIF. The CDR3 bases are TGTGCCTGTGACACCTTACTGTCCCCGGGGGGCGATAAACTCATCTTT.